This record concerns one TCR beta chain sequence. Its antigen is unidentified. From germline, CDR1 is SGHDT and CDR2 YYEEEE. CDR3 length: 14 amino acids. TCRdb reprocessed the 5' RACE reads, keeping one entry per CDR3 protein, no DNA. This sample contains about 150,000 distinct CDR3 sequences. This specimen comes from a study of T cells expressing NK-cell markers. Overall study: Within the sequenced cohort of eight donors, seven exhibited HCMV seropositivity and one was seronegative.

Study outcomes and limitations: Dominance of the CD3+CD56-NKG2C+ fraction by these clonotypes also held in several donors.

The genes are TRBV5-6 and TRBJ2-1; there is no DNA to check the TCRdb D call of TRBD1. This clonotype was obtained from a woman in her forties or fifties in good health. The sequencing input was blood T cells: a sorted CD56 or NKG2C T cell subset, CD4+ or CD8+ T cells, or bulk PBMC T cells (not recorded which). The CDR3 reads CASSLAGQDFTQFF.